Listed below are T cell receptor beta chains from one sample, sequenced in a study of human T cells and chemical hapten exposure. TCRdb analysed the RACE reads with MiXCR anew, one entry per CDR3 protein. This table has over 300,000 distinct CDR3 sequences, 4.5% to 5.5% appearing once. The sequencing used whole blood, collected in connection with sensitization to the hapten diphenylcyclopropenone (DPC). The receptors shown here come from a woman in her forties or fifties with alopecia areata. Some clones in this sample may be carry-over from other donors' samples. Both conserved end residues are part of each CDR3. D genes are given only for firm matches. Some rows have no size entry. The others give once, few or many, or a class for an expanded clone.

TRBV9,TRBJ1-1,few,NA,TGTGCCAGCAGCCCTGGACTCAGACGGGACACTGAAGCTTTCTTT,CASSPGLRRDTEAFF
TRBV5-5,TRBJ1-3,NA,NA,TGTGCCAGCAGCCTCGCAGGGGCCTCAGGAAACACCATATATTTT,CASSLAGASGNTIYF
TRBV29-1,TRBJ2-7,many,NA,TGCAGCGTTGTAGTTGGATTTGGGGAGCAGTACTTC,CSVVVGFGEQYF
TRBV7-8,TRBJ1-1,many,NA,TGTGCCAGCAGCTTCCGACCAGGGGTCTACACTGAAGCTTTCTTT,CASSFRPGVYTEAFF
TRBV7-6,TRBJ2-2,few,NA,TGTGCCAGCAGGGGCGGGGATTCCCCCACCGGGGAGCTGTTTTTT,CASRGGDSPTGELFF
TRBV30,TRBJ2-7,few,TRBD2,TGTGCCTGGGCCATTAGCGGGGGCTACGAGCAGTACTTC,CAWAISGGYEQYF
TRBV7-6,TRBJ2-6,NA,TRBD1,TGTGCCAGCAGCACAACACAGGGGGCTGTGGCCAACGTCCTGACTTTC,CASSTTQGAVANVLTF
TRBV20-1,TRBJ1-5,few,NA,TGCAGTGCCACAACAGGGTGGAATCAGCCCCAGCATTTT,CSATTGWNQPQHF
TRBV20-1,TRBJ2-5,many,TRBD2,TGCAGTGCTAGAACCGGGACTAGCGTTCAAGAGACCCAGTACTTC,CSARTGTSVQETQYF
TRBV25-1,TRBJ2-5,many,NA,TGTGCCAGCGTTACAGGGACTGGGGAGACCCAGTACTTC,CASVTGTGETQYF
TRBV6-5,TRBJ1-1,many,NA,TGTGCCAGCAACAATGGAGGGGCTTACACTGAAGCTTTCTTT,CASNNGGAYTEAFF
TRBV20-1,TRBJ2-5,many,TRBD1,TGCAGTGCTAGAGCACAGGGGGTCGAGACCCAGTACTTC,CSARAQGVETQYF
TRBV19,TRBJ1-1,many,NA,TGTGCCAGTAGACTACAGGGCACTTTAGACACTGAAGCTTTCTTT,CASRLQGTLDTEAFF
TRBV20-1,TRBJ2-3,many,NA,TGCAGTGCCGGGGGTAGCACAGATACGCAGTATTTT,CSAGGSTDTQYF
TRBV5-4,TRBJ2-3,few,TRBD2,TGTGCCAGCAGTACACCGGGGGGGCCAGGAGATACGCAGTATTTT,CASSTPGGPGDTQYF
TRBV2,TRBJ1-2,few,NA,TGTGCCAGCAGTTACAATGTTGACAGGTTCTATGGCTACACCTTC,CASSYNVDRFYGYTF